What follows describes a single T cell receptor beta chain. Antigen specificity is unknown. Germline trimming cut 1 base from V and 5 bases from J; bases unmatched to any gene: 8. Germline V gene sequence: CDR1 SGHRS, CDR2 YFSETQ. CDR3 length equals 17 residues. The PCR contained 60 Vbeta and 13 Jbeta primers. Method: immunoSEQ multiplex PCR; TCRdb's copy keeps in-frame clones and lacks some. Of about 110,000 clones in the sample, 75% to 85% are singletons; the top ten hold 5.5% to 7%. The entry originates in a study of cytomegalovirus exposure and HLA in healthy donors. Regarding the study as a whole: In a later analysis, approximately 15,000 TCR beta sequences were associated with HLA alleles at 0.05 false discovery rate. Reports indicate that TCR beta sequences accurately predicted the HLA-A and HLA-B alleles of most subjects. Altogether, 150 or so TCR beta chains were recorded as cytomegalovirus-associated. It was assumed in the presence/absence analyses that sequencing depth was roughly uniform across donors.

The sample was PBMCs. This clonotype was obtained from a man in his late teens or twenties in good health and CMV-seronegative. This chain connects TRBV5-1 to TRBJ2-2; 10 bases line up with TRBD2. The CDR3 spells CASSLSVAGGSTGELFF. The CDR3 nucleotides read TGCGCCAGCAGCTTGAGCGTAGCGGGAGGAAGTACCGGGGAGCTGTTTTTT.